This TCR beta chain originates from a study of blood T cell repertoires in COVID-19. Study-level background: Both acute and convalescent COVID-19 samples were obtained from the United States, Italy and Spain. Sample material is recorded as cDNA or gDNA derived from T cells, B-cell-depleted T cells, or PBMCs.

In the original analysis: Quantification of nucleated cells was approximated via reference gene primer amplification. This table comes from immunoSEQ multiplex PCR, and its TCRdb copy is limited to in-frame clones, with some not included. Clone size and the V and J calls come from that table; the DNA yielded D and trimming. The sample includes about 210,000 clones, approximately 82% of them seen just once. The CDR3 is made up of 13 amino acids. Trimming stripped 5 bases from V and 5 bases from J, with 9 bases between. Germline lookup yields CDR1 LGHDT and CDR2 YNNKEL (reference sequence). This chain connects TRBV3-1 (or the pseudogene TRBV3-2) to TRBJ2-2; D call uncertain. The sequence was collected from a man aged 40-49 years who had recovered from COVID-19. Sequenced sample: peripheral blood. The CDR3 loop is CASSYTETGELFF. The CDR3 DNA follows: TGTGCCAGCAGCTATACAGAGACCGGGGAGCTGTTTTTT.